Listed here is a single T cell receptor (beta chain). The antigen is unknown. The source of the sample is a study of T cell clonotyping in hematopoietic cell transplantation. CDR3 length: 16 residues. From germline, CDR1 is SGDLS and CDR2 YYNGEE. The V and J ends lost 2 bases and 3 bases, in that order; junction bases with no gene match: 10. General study findings and limits: Higher Inverse Simpson Index values in graft donor and pretransplant recipient predicted broader posttransplant TCR diversity. Recipient TCR diversity dropped after transplant; expanded clonotypes rose from day 30 to 180.

The data were produced by immunoSEQ multiplex PCR, yet TCRdb's version contains in-frame clones alone and is incomplete. The data hold some 30,000 clones, with approximately 90% observed a single time. Recipient blood drawn about 28 days pretransplant and days 30, 100, 180 after. The TCR comes from a female patient aged 50-60 years who had an allogeneic stem cell transplant from a related donor, so the T cells may come from the graft donor. Some clones in this sample may be carry-over from other donors' samples. The chain employs TRBV9 and TRBJ1-2; TRBD1 matches 7 bases. Specimen: PBMCs, collected 100 days after allogeneic stem cell transplant. The CDR3 loop is CASSVRVGGEDYGYTF. CDR3 sequence (DNA): TGTGCCAGCAGCGTCCGGGTAGGGGGCGAGGACTATGGCTACACCTTC.